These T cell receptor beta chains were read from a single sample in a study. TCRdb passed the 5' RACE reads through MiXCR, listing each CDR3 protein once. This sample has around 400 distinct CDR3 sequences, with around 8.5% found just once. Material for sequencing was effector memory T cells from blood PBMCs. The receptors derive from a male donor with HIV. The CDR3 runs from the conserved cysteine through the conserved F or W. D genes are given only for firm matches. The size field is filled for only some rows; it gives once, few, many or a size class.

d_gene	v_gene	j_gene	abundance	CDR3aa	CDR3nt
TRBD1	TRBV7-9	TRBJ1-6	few	CASSKLGQGASNSPLHF	TGTGCCAGCAGCAAACTAGGACAGGGGGCTAGCAATTCACCCCTCCACTTT
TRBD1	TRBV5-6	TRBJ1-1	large	CASSHYGTGGRTEAFF	TGTGCCAGCAGCCACTACGGGACAGGGGGTCGTACTGAAGCTTTCTTT
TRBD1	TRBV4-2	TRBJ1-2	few	CASSQTTGVQYAYTF	TGTGCCAGCAGCCAGACGACAGGGGTCCAGTATGCCTACACCTTC
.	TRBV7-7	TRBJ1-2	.	CASSPPGTCDGYTF	TGTGCTAGCAGCCCTCCTGGGACATGCGATGGCTACACCTTC
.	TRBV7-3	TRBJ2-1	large	CASSLRGYNNEQFF	TGTGCCAGCAGCTTACGAGGGTATAACAATGAGCAGTTCTTC
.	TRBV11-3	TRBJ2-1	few	CASSRGVTNEQFF	TGTGCCAGCAGCCGGGGTGTAACCAATGAGCAGTTCTTC
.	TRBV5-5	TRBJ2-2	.	CASSLVAGELFF	TGTGCCAGCAGCTTGGTGGCCGGGGAGCTGTTTTTT
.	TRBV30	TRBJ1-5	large	CAWSGTGKQPQHF	TGTGCCTGGAGTGGTACAGGGAAACAGCCCCAGCATTTT
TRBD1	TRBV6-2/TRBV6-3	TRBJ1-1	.	CASNYQGATEAFF	TGTGCCAGCAATTATCAGGGGGCCACTGAAGCTTTCTTT
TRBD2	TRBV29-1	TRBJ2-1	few	CSVGAQGLVLSYNEQFF	TGCAGCGTTGGGGCCCAGGGACTAGTGCTGTCTTACAATGAGCAGTTCTTC
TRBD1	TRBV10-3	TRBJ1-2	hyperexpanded	CAISESSTGGNYGYTF	TGTGCCATCAGTGAGTCCTCAACAGGGGGCAACTATGGCTACACCTTC
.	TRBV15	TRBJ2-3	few	CATSRGRAEGTDTQYF	TGTGCCACCAGCAGAGGTCGGGCGGAGGGGACAGATACGCAGTATTTT
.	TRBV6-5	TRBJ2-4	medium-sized	CASSYNIQYF	TGTGCCAGCAGTTACAACATTCAGTACTTC
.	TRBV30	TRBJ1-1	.	CAWSTLGEGATEAFF	TGTGCCTGGAGTACACTGGGGGAGGGAGCCACTGAAGCTTTCTTT
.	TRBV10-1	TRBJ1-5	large	CASRFGGGIDQPQHF	TGCGCCAGCAGGTTCGGGGGGGGGATCGATCAGCCCCAGCATTTT
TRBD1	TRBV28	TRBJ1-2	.	CASSLIRGNHGYTF	TGTGCCAGCAGTTTGATCAGGGGGAATCATGGCTACACCTTC
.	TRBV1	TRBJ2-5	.	CTSSQAVGTSGREETQYF	TGCACCAGCAGCCAAGCGGTTGGGACTAGCGGGAGAGAAGAGACCCAGTACTTC
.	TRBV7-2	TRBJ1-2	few	CASSDDRNYGYTF	TGTGCCAGCAGCGACGACAGAAACTATGGCTACACCTTC
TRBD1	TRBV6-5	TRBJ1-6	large	CASSYSDRPPLNSPLHF	TGTGCCAGCAGTTACTCGGACAGGCCACCTCTTAATTCACCCCTCCACTTT
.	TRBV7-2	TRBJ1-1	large	CASSKWGTEAFF	TGTGCCAGCAGCAAGTGGGGCACTGAAGCTTTCTTT
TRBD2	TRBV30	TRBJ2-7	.	CAWSVIRGLAGKEQYF	TGTGCCTGGAGTGTGATCCGGGGACTAGCGGGTAAGGAGCAGTACTTC
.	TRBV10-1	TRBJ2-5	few	CASRLTGGLSQETQYF	TGCGCCAGCAGGTTAACAGGAGGCCTGTCTCAAGAGACCCAGTACTTC